The 18 T cell receptor beta chains listed next were all sequenced from one sample in a study of T cell responses to AZD1222 COVID-19 vaccine. Some clones are missing from TCRdb's copy, which holds only in-frame ones; the method was immunoSEQ multiplex PCR. The data contain about 66,000 clones, approximately 84% of them singletons. Sequencing was performed on peripheral blood, taken on day 0 of AZD1222 vaccination. These receptors were taken from an adult in good health.

The chain links TRBV3-1 (or the pseudogene TRBV3-2) to TRBJ1-2; D gene unclear. Germline V lookup: CDR1 LGHDT, CDR2 YNNKEL (reference sequence). Trimming left V 2 bases short and J 4 bases short, with 8 bases between. The CDR3 is made up of 13 amino acids. The CDR3 DNA is TGTGCCAGCAGCCAAAAGAGACCCTATGGCTACACCTTC. Translation gives CASSQKRPYGYTF.

The J gene is TRBJ2-5, the V gene TRBV11-3; 11 bases are a match to TRBD2. Germline trimming cut 4 bases from V and 4 bases from J; bases unmatched to any gene: 5. The CDR3 loop spans 15 amino acids. In germline, CDR1 is SGHNT, CDR2 YENEEA. The chain's CDR3 is CASSYLAGGAETQYF. Written as DNA, the CDR3 is TGTGCCAGCAGCTATCTAGCGGGGGGCGCAGAGACCCAGTACTTC.

This chain joins TRBV27 and TRBJ1-5, with 9 bases matching TRBD1. Trimming removed 2 bases from V and 7 bases from J; junction bases left unmatched: 6. The CDR3 runs 15 residues. Germline CDR1 reads MNHEY; CDR2 reads SMNVEV (reference sequence). CDR3 DNA sequence: TGTGCCAGCAGTTTAGGGACAGGGATCGGGCAGCCCCAGCATTTT. This encodes CASSLGTGIGQPQHF.

CDR3 protein: CASSVVASGGQGGETQYF. The CDR3 DNA sequence: TGTGCCAGCAGCGTAGTGGCTAGCGGGGGTCAGGGGGGAGAGACCCAGTACTTC. V usage is TRBV9 and J usage is TRBJ2-5, with 10 bases lining up with TRBD2. The CDR3 runs 18 residues. The V gene end was trimmed by 0 bases and the J gene end by 4 bases; junction bases not matched to a gene: 12. Germline CDR1 reads SGDLS; CDR2 reads YYNGEE.

The chain employs TRBV10-1 and TRBJ2-7, with 7 nucleotides matching TRBD2. From germline, CDR1 is WNHNN and CDR2 SYGVQD (reference sequence). CDR3 length equals 12 residues. V lost 7 bases and J lost 7; bases outside the gene matches: 7. CDR3 residues: CASMAGAREQYF. The CDR3 DNA reads TGCGCCAGCATGGCGGGAGCAAGGGAGCAGTACTTC.

This chain links TRBV2 with TRBJ2-3; 8 nucleotides agree with TRBD1. Germline V gene lookup returns CDR1 SNHLY and CDR2 FYNNEI. With V trimmed by 5 bases and J by 1 base, 8 bases remained unmatched. The CDR3 totals 16 residues. The CDR3 DNA reads TGTGCCAGCAGTCGGAGGACAGGGCCCCGCACAGATACGCAGTATTTT. It translates to CASSRRTGPRTDTQYF.

This chain uses TRBV4-2 with TRBJ2-5; tentatively, D is TRBD2 (5 bases). Looked up from germline, CDR1 is LGHNA and CDR2 is YNFKEQ. Trimming stripped 0 bases from V and 14 bases from J, with 13 bases between. The CDR3 consists of 12 residues. DNA for the CDR3: TGTGCCAGCAGCCAAGATAGCGCCAGGACCTACTTC. Translated: CASSQDSARTYF.

V usage is TRBV27 and J usage is TRBJ1-1; no definite D call. The CDR3 sequence is 14 residues long. Trimming cost V 2 bases and J 1 base, with 8 bases left between them. Germline CDR1 MNHEY, CDR2 SMNVEV (reference sequence). The CDR3 sequence: CASSLRSGNTEAFF. DNA for the CDR3: TGTGCCAGCAGTTTAAGGAGCGGGAACACTGAAGCTTTCTTT.

The V and J genes are TRBV6-4 and TRBJ1-2; 9 nucleotides line up with TRBD1. The CDR3 consists of 12 residues. V was pared by 6 bases and J by 5 bases, with 1 base of the junction left unmatched. Germline V gives CDR1 MRHNA, CDR2 SNTAGT. CDR3 residues: CASRGTGYGYTF. DNA for the CDR3: TGTGCCAGCAGGGGGACAGGGTATGGCTACACCTTC.

This clone was counted a single time. V and J are TRBV6-5 and TRBJ1-1; possibly TRBD1 for D (6 bases). CDR1 and CDR2 from the germline V gene are MNHEY and SVGAGI. The V end lost 7 bases, the J end lost 5 bases, and 11 bases lay between the germline ends. The CDR3 runs 12 residues. CDR3 sequence: CASTQGVTEAFF. CDR3 nucleotides: TGTGCCAGCACACAGGGTGTGACTGAAGCTTTCTTT.

The chain has TRBV5-6 and TRBJ2-1; tentatively, D is TRBD1 (5 bases). CDR3 length: 15 residues. Germline V lookup: CDR1 SGHDT, CDR2 YYEEEE. V lost 7 bases to trimming and J lost 0 bases, with 14 bases between them. CDR3 DNA: TGTGCCAGCCAACAGGCACCTAGCTCCTACAATGAGCAGTTCTTC. Protein product: CASQQAPSSYNEQFF.

The V call is TRBV6-6, the J call TRBJ1-2; D perhaps matches TRBD1 (5 bases). CDR3 length equals 12 residues. V was trimmed by 6 bases and J by 2 bases, leaving 7 bases between them. Germline V gene data show CDR1 as MNHNY and CDR2 as SVGAGI (reference sequence). CDR3 sequence: CASSRDNYGYTF. CDR3 bases: TGTGCCAGCAGCCGGGACAACTATGGCTACACCTTC.

J is TRBJ1-3 and V is TRBV25-1; D is undetermined. Germline V gives CDR1 MGHDK, CDR2 SYGVNS. This CDR3 contains 12 residues. Trimming stripped 6 bases from V and 3 bases from J, with 6 bases between. CDR3 amino acids: CASRGSGNTIYF. The CDR3 DNA reads as TGTGCCAGCAGGGGTAGTGGAAACACCATATATTTT.

The chain carries TRBV30 and TRBJ1-5; TRBD1 might be the D (5 bases). The CDR3 is 15 amino acids. V lost 2 bases to trimming and J lost 0 bases, with 11 bases between them. Germline CDR1 is GTSNPN and CDR2 is SVGIG (reference sequence). The CDR3 region is CAWSPGSYSNQPQHF. The CDR3 DNA is TGTGCCTGGAGTCCAGGGTCTTATAGCAATCAGCCCCAGCATTTT.

The CDR3 loop is CASSLVGNNPYGYTF. CDR3 sequence (DNA): TGTGCCAGCAGCTTAGTGGGAAACAACCCCTATGGCTACACCTTC. J is TRBJ1-2 and V is TRBV7-2; the D is unclear. V was pared by 1 base and J by 4 bases, with 13 bases between. Germline-derived CDR1 and CDR2 are SGHTA and FQGNSA. This CDR3 has 15 residues.

The rearrangement joins TRBV9 to TRBJ1-1; 7 nucleotides align to TRBD1. The CDR3 covers 14 residues. Trimming at V came to 5 bases and at J to 1 base, leaving 5 bases not matched to a gene. Per the germline V gene, CDR1 is SGDLS and CDR2 is YYNGEE. CDR3 in DNA: TGTGCCAGCAGGAGAGACAGGGCGAACACTGAAGCTTTCTTT. Amino acid sequence: CASRRDRANTEAFF.

The chain employs TRBV2 and TRBJ1-4; 10 nucleotides agree with TRBD1. Losses at the gene ends were 6 bases for V and 8 bases for J; bases not matched to a gene: 9. There are 15 residues in the CDR3. CDR1 is SNHLY and CDR2 is FYNNEI in the germline V gene. The CDR3 here is CASRNTGTGAEKLFF. Written as DNA, the CDR3 is TGTGCCAGCAGAAACACCGGGACAGGGGCAGAAAAACTGTTTTTT.

By sample share, this clone is medium-sized. This chain joins TRBV4-1 and TRBJ1-1, with D uncertain. CDR1 is MGHRA and CDR2 is YSYEKL in the germline V gene. V was cut by 1 base and J by 4 bases, with 10 bases left in between. CDR3 length equals 14 residues. This CDR3 reads CASSQAVSSTEAFF. CDR3 DNA sequence: TGCGCCAGCAGCCAAGCAGTCTCGAGCACTGAAGCTTTCTTT.